This entry concerns a single T cell receptor beta chain. This clone has a handful of counts. Its specific antigen is unknown. Base-call qualities are not available, and no considerably larger clone is one nucleotide away. The sample is drawn from a study of cytomegalovirus exposure and HLA in healthy donors (dated by TCRdb to about 2017). As for the study more broadly: In an earlier analysis of fewer than 750 of the donors, less than 350 Gb of sequence data and 90 million to 120 million unique TCR beta sequences from roughly 180 million T cells were reported. Approximately 310 gigabases of sequencing data and some 85 million unique TCR sequences were included in an early release covering roughly 700 HLA-typed donors. Among the roughly 390 genotyped donors, about 85% belonged to the genetic ancestry cluster associated with self-reported Caucasian donors. The study aimed to test whether signatures of past pathogen exposure could be identified by cataloging public T cell receptors. The study used immunosequencing to profile the T cell repertoires of around 600 subjects and linked those repertoires to cytomegalovirus serostatus. Besides the first cohort of about 730 subjects, a separate validation cohort made up of over 100 different subjects was used. The study combined high-throughput TCR immunosequencing, statistical association of individual TCRs with disease status, and machine learning to predict cytomegalovirus infection status. In a later analysis, previously published TCR beta repertoires from roughly 710 donors were re-analyzed and high-resolution HLA genotyping was added so that TCR occurrence patterns could be studied. The later analysis used no new phenotypic data to find candidate immune exposures, relying instead on TCR beta sequences and their occurrence across donors. An earlier analysis of roughly 580 of the donors used high-throughput TCR beta sequencing to judge whether each TCR beta V gene segment behaved as functional or pseudogenic. Alongside the repertoire data, information on donor age, sex, ethnicity and CMV serostatus was compiled. In a later genetic analysis, genome-wide SNP genotypes for about 65% of the roughly 670 donors were used, and that subset was treated as a discovery cohort. All discovery cohort repertoires had been generated using a single sequencing platform. Class I and class II HLA loci were covered by the typing at four-digit resolution. Typing coverage varied by locus: about 620-630 donors for A, B, C, DRB1 and DQB1; more than 500 for DQA1; about 570 for DPA1; approximately 450 for DPB1. About 5 DR-DQ haplotypes were handled as single units for association and clustering, since linkage in the cohort was strong. Across approximately 400 genotyped donors of the cohort, an average of about 200,000 unique TCR beta nucleotide sequences per donor were sequenced, and around 20% of those sequences were non-productive. Findings and caveats that apply to the study as a whole: Only TCR beta chains were sequenced in this cohort, and the absence of alpha or paired-chain data limited detectable features. For the cohort, immune exposure information was limited to CMV serostatus. Correlated functional status among segregating V segments might be attributable to linkage disequilibrium, but an unknown experimental factor could not be ruled out. A group of highly shared sequence variants was considered likely to be a technical artifact of the sequencing pipeline. In the study, approximately 150 TCR beta chains were listed as associated with cytomegalovirus. When HLA alleles, especially DR and DQ, strongly co-occurred, attributing TCR associations to individual alleles was difficult. According to a later genetic analysis, donors in an Asian-associated ancestry cluster had fewer N-insertions in productive TCRs than the approximately 700-donor mean. Most TCR sequences were observed very rarely across donors, whereas some public TCRs were present in many individuals. In both the original and validation cohorts, the classifier was reported to diagnose cytomegalovirus status with high specificity and sensitivity. In a later analysis, HLA-associated TCR beta chains were found to be more clonally expanded and to have lower generation probabilities than equally common non-associated chains. A later analysis associated about 17,000 TCR beta sequences with specific HLA alleles at a false discovery rate of 0.05. According to the authors, the approach could potentially be generalized to other disease states and immunological phenotypes. Roughly uniform sequencing depth across donors was assumed in presence/absence analyses, although this assumption may not hold. Because the 87-base-pair reads could not distinguish some IMGT-functional V segments, including TRBV6-2 and TRBV6-3, those segments were excluded. Several of the top co-occurrence clusters appeared to be linked to parvovirus B19, influenza, CMV and Epstein-Barr virus, according to a later analysis. An earlier analysis of around 540 of the donors showed that most TCR beta V segments appeared in productive rearrangements either about 87% or about 30% of the time, which broadly matched IMGT annotations. According to a later analysis, TCR association rates differed among HLA loci, with DRB1 alleles showing the most associated TCRs and HLA-C alleles showing the fewest. HLA typing was unavailable for some donors at each locus, so association tests used only the typed subset. In a later analysis, most CMV-associated TCR beta chains were found to appear HLA-restricted, with HLA associations seemingly driven largely by CMV exposure. Because counts were too low, seventeen rarely observed V segments, including chromosome 9 orphons, were excluded from the earlier analysis of fewer than 650 of the donors. A later genetic analysis associated a missense DCLRE1C variant with V-gene and J-gene trimming of TCR beta chains, and an independent cohort replicated the association. A further reported finding was that TCR beta sequences accurately predicted the HLA-A and HLA-B alleles for most subjects in the first cohort. In vitro tests confirmed that three of the cytomegalovirus-associated TCR beta chains recognize cytomegalovirus antigens.

The cohort comprised 670 or so healthy bone marrow donors. Cohort members were all nominally healthy when sampled, although unrecorded immune exposures were likely present. The donor was CMV seronegative and was included in the group of a few hundred seronegative cohort members. Each donor provided a peripheral blood sample, and peripheral blood mononuclear cells were used for TCR beta sequencing. Genomic DNA extraction from the blood cell samples was performed with the Qiagen DNeasy Blood Extraction Kit. The library was produced with the immunoSEQ multiplex PCR assay. For the multiplex PCR, a mixture combining 60 forward primers for TCR Vbeta segments and 13 reverse primers for TCR Jbeta segments was used. A multiplex PCR assay on genomic DNA amplified the CDR3 region of rearranged TCR beta genes. The Illumina HiSeq System was used to sequence the amplified TCR beta libraries as 87-base-pair reads. Per the source publication's procedure: A later analysis tallied around 82 million unique TCR beta chains across the 550 to 850 repertoires, and some 12 million of those chains were shared by two or more donors. To remove PCR and sequencing errors, raw reads were error-corrected and collapsed into unique sequences using a nearest-neighbor algorithm that merged closely related sequences. CDR3 sequences were aligned to IMGT reference sequences to assign V, D and J gene segments. For a sequence to be retained, a match of at least six nucleotides to both a V gene segment and a J gene segment was required. Rearrangements were called productive when the CDR3 lacked stop codons and stayed in frame with V and J; all others were non-productive. Following IMGT convention, CDR3 was defined as the stretch from the second conserved V-encoded cysteine to the conserved J-encoded phenylalanine. The earlier analysis of 550 to 650 of the donors excluded any sequence lacking an unambiguous match to a single V gene segment. In an earlier analysis of more than 500 of the donors, a V segment was called functional when productive rearrangements were above 56.7%, and segregating when the standard deviation between donors exceeded 5%. A statistical classification framework was built for diagnosing cytomegalovirus status from the catalog of TCR beta chain sequences. In a later analysis, TCR nucleotide sequences were compared against IMGT/GENE-DB human TR gene sequences so that V and J genes could be assigned. The TCRdist pipeline was used in a later analysis to assign CDR3 sequences and most-parsimonious VDJ recombination scenarios. In a later analysis, each TCR beta chain was defined by its CDR3 amino acid sequence together with its V-gene family, and reads lacking a unique V-gene family were excluded. To address suspected cross-contamination and a sequencing artifact, a later analysis removed around 600 highly shared, low-generation-probability nucleotide sequences. A later analysis calculated a clonal expansion index for each public chain from normalized within-repertoire ranks of inferred template counts. In a later analysis, generation probabilities were computed with a VDJ recombination model fitted to out-of-frame rearrangements, and the resulting probabilities were checked against IGoR. In a later analysis, TCR-TCR, TCR-HLA and TCR-CMV co-occurrence was scored with hypergeometric tests, and a repertoire-size bias correction was applied to TCR pairs. A later analysis estimated false discovery rates by permuting HLA or CMV assignments 20 times. In a later analysis, co-occurring TCRs were grouped with DBSCAN, and TCRdist sequence similarity was added when clustering was performed within HLA-allele-positive subsets. For co-occurrence clustering, repertoires with fewer than 30,000 or more than 120,000 public chains were excluded, along with a handful of repertoires with anomalous nucleotide sharing. The immuneACCESS repertoire file appears here via TCRdb, limited to in-frame rearrangements. These files lack a portion of the clones; in checked studies, under half of the deficit traces to unresolved V genes, and the cause of the others is not known. V, J and clone size are taken as reported in that table, and D and trimming were inferred from the DNA itself. This sample comprises about 170,000 clones, approximately 79% of them detected only once. The ten largest clones capture about 2.5% of the sample.

Taken from cysteine to phenylalanine, the CDR3 has 15 residues. This entry keeps only the CDR3 DNA: 45 bases, framed from base 1. Looking up the germline V gene yields CDR1 MNHNS and CDR2 SASEGT. The junction carries 17 bases between V and J, which are trimmed by 7 bases and 4 bases respectively. The specimen sequenced was PBMCs. The chain joins TRBV6-1 to TRBJ1-3; no D gene call is confident. The receptor was isolated from a male donor in good health and CMV-seronegative. The DNA reads as follows: TGTGCCAGCACCAGGTCACGCTCCGAAGGAAACACCATATATTTT. This translates into CASTRSRSEGNTIYF.